Below are 14 T cell receptor beta chains sequenced from a single sample in a study of blood T cell repertoires in COVID-19. Some clones are missing from TCRdb's copy, which holds only in-frame ones; the method was immunoSEQ multiplex PCR. The sample records tens of thousands of clones, around 89% being singletons. Material: peripheral blood. These receptors were obtained from a man aged 65-85 years with active or convalescent COVID-19.

The gene calls are TRBV20-1 and TRBJ2-1; 8 bases fit TRBD2. Looked up from germline, CDR1 is DFQATT and CDR2 is SNEGSKA (reference sequence). The CDR3 is 15 residues long. Germline trimming cut 3 bases from V and 1 base from J; bases unmatched to any gene: 5. This chain's CDR3 is CSASPGGRSYNEQFF. Written as DNA, the CDR3 is TGCAGTGCTAGTCCGGGAGGGCGGTCCTACAATGAGCAGTTCTTC.

To note about this clone: Other nucleotide sequences in the sample specify the same CDR3. This chain uses TRBV28 with TRBJ1-2; the match to TRBD1 covers 9 bases. The CDR3 has 14 residues. Germline CDR1 is MDHEN and CDR2 is SYDVKM. The ends lost 6 bases at V and 4 bases at J; junction bases unmatched: 6. This chain's CDR3 is CASSLGTGIYGYTF. DNA of the CDR3: TGTGCCAGCAGCCTCGGGACAGGGATCTATGGCTACACCTTC.

The V call is TRBV4-1, the J call TRBJ2-7, with a possible D match to TRBD1 (6 bases). The germline CDR1 and CDR2 sequences are MGHRA and YSYEKL. This CDR3 contains 13 residues. V was shortened by 1 base and J by 9 bases, with 13 bases between the two germline ends. The DNA of the CDR3 is TGCGCCAGCAGCCAAGGGACAGTGGAAGGGCAGTACTTC. Encoded protein: CASSQGTVEGQYF.

The rearrangement links TRBV28 to TRBJ1-2, with a tentative D call TRBD1 (5 bases). CDR3 length: 13 residues. CDR1 is MDHEN, CDR2 SYDVKM, per germline. Trimming stripped 6 bases from V and 4 bases from J, with 12 bases between. CDR3 coding DNA: TGTGCCAGCAGAATGGAGGGACCCTATGGCTACACCTTC. Its translation: CASRMEGPYGYTF.

J is TRBJ2-1 and V is TRBV6-1; maybe TRBD2 (6 bases). The CDR3 runs 14 residues. With 7 bases removed from V and 5 bases from J, the gap between germline ends came to 15 bases. Per germline, CDR1 MNHNS and CDR2 SASEGT. The CDR3 reads CASTDGSPDNEQFF. CDR3 sequence (DNA): TGTGCCAGCACTGACGGGAGTCCGGACAATGAGCAGTTCTTC.

The rearrangement joins TRBV11-2 to TRBJ2-7, with a possible D match to TRBD2 (7 bases). CDR1 SGHAT and CDR2 FQNNGV come from the germline V gene. With 4 bases removed from V and 6 bases from J, the gap between germline ends came to 19 bases. This CDR3 is built from 15 residues. The CDR3 sequence: CASSSSGTLGLEQYF. The DNA for the CDR3 is TGTGCCAGCAGCTCAAGCGGGACATTAGGCCTCGAGCAGTACTTC.

This rearrangement joins TRBV4-2 to TRBJ1-2, with D uncertain. The ends were cut back, 0 bases at V and 3 bases at J, with 17 bases in the middle. The length of the CDR3 is 17 residues. Germline V gene lookup returns CDR1 LGHNA and CDR2 YNFKEQ. The CDR3 spells CASSQDLGAGFYYGYTF. The CDR3 DNA sequence: TGTGCCAGCAGCCAAGATCTTGGAGCGGGGTTTTACTATGGCTACACCTTC.

The rearrangement links TRBV6-5 to TRBJ2-1; TRBD2 matches at 10 bases. V was pared by 5 bases and J by 9 bases, with 7 bases of the junction left unmatched. The CDR3 loop spans 14 amino acids. Looked up from germline, CDR1 is MNHEY and CDR2 is SVGAGI. CDR3 protein: CASSPSSGSTEQFF. The CDR3 DNA sequence: TGTGCCAGCAGTCCCTCTAGCGGGAGCACTGAGCAGTTCTTC.

The chain carries TRBV6-5 and TRBJ1-1; D is unclear. The length of the CDR3 is 12 residues. The V end lost 7 bases, the J end lost 4 bases, and 10 bases lay between the germline ends. Germline V lookup: CDR1 MNHEY, CDR2 SVGAGI. CDR3 sequence (DNA): TGTGCCAGCAACCGGGAGATCACTGAAGCTTTCTTT. Protein sequence: CASNREITEAFF.

The V and J genes are TRBV3-1 (or the pseudogene TRBV3-2) and TRBJ1-4; weak D call: TRBD1 (5 bases). Germline CDR1 reads LGHDT; CDR2 reads YNNKEL (reference sequence). The CDR3 sequence is 16 residues long. The V and J ends lost 1 base and 10 bases respectively, with 19 bases between them. CDR3 in amino acids: CASSQAGLPGRGKLFF. DNA of the CDR3: TGTGCCAGCAGCCAAGCGGGACTCCCGGGGAGAGGAAAACTGTTTTTT.

This clone was counted a single time. The chain has TRBV7-9 and TRBJ1-1; unclear D gene. CDR1 is SEHNR and CDR2 is FQNEAQ in the germline V gene (reference sequence). Trimming took off 1 base at V and 0 bases at J, with 6 bases between the two ends. This CDR3 comprises 14 residues. Here the CDR3 DNA reads TGTGCCAGCAGCTTAGGACTAGTGAACACTGAAGCTTTCTTT. This translates into CASSLGLVNTEAFF.

This chain connects TRBV7-5 to TRBJ2-6; the table's D call of TRBD1 was not tested on the DNA. TRBV7-5 is described as a pseudogene. The CDR3 has 16 amino acids. The CDR3 protein is CARSHKTGMWEDVLTF. CDR3 sequence (DNA): TGTGCCAGAAGCCATAAGACAGGGATGTGGGAAGATGTCCTGACTTTC.

This rearrangement joins TRBV7-9 to TRBJ2-2; D is unresolved. V was cut by 4 bases and J by 6 bases, with 6 bases left in between. Germline values: CDR1 SEHNR, CDR2 FQNEAQ (reference sequence). CDR3 length equals 12 residues. The CDR3 spells CASSSGAGELFF. In nucleotides, the CDR3 is TGTGCCAGCAGCTCGGGTGCCGGGGAGCTGTTTTTT.

CDR3 loop: CASSPPSSAYNEQFF. CDR3 DNA: TGTGCCAGCTCACCACCTTCTAGCGCCTACAATGAGCAGTTCTTC. The chain couples TRBV18 to TRBJ2-1; D possibly corresponds to TRBD2 (6 bases). Germline V gene data show CDR1 as KGHSH and CDR2 as LQKENI. The germline V and J ends were trimmed by 0 bases and 2 bases, with 8 bases remaining between them. The CDR3 covers 15 residues. The full variable domain, with the rest looked up from reference TRBV18 and TRBJ2-1, is NAGVMQNPRHLVRRRGQEARLRCSPMKGHSHVYWYRQLPEEGLKFMVYLQKENIIDESGMPKERFSAEFPKEGPSILRIQQVVRGDSAAYFCASSPPSSAYNEQFFGPGTRLTVL.